This entry describes one T cell receptor beta chain. The source of the sample is a study of blood T cell repertoires in COVID-19. The method was immunoSEQ multiplex PCR; TCRdb's version includes in-frame clones alone and lacks a portion of them. The sample includes about 160,000 clones, approximately 86% of them seen just once. The CDR3 is made up of 16 amino acids. CDR1 is SGDLS and CDR2 is YYNGEE in the germline V gene. Trimming cost V 4 bases and J 2 bases; bases outside gene matches: 12. Participants, roughly 18 to 100 years old, spanned 25 or so US areas. This sequence was found in a man aged 60-69 years who had recovered from COVID-19. Input material: PBMCs or T cells enriched from blood (not recorded which). V and J are TRBV9 and TRBJ2-7; 7 nucleotides match TRBD2. Written as DNA, the CDR3 is TGTGCCAGCAGCTCGACTTCGACTAGCAAGGCCTACGAGCAGTACTTC. Protein: CASSSTSTSKAYEQYF.